The 23 T cell receptor beta chains listed next were all sequenced from one sample in a study of T cell repertoires in cytomegalovirus infection. TCRdb recomputed calls from the reads with MiXCR, one row per CDR3 protein. The repertoire includes hundreds of thousands of distinct CDR3 sequences, roughly 30% of them detected once, and over 11% sits in the top ten. Their antigens remain unidentified. The sample here was cultured CD8+ T cells from PBMCs, taken from culture after CMV antigen stimulation. These receptors came from a human donor in good health (CMV status not recorded). Some clones in this sample may be carry-over from other donors' samples.

A few counts support this clonotype. The V gene is TRBV24-1, the J gene TRBJ2-1, with D possibly TRBD2 on 5 matching bases. Trimming stripped 3 bases from V and 0 bases from J, with 17 bases between. Germline CDR1 KGHDR, CDR2 SFDVKD. The CDR3 sequence is 18 residues long. CDR3 loop: CATSDNPPGKSSYNEQFF. The CDR3 coding sequence is TGTGCCACCAGTGATAACCCCCCCGGGAAAAGCTCCTACAATGAGCAGTTCTTC.

This clonotype occurred a few times. This CDR3 is CASSGRSPGHLGLSSYEQYF. The CDR3 nucleotides read TGTGCCAGCAGCGGTAGATCTCCGGGACACTTAGGCCTAAGCTCCTACGAGCAGTACTTC. The chain links TRBV7-9 to TRBJ2-7; D may be TRBD1 (6 bases). The CDR3 contains 20 residues. Germline V gives CDR1 SEHNR, CDR2 FQNEAQ (reference sequence). The germline V and J ends were trimmed by 5 bases and 0 bases, with 29 bases remaining between them.

This chain uses TRBV15 with TRBJ2-1; D assignment may be TRBD1 or TRBD2 (5 bases each). V lost 5 bases and J 7 bases, leaving 9 bases between the germline ends. Looked up from germline, CDR1 is LNHNV and CDR2 is YYDKDF (reference sequence). CDR3 size: 12 residues. CDR3 DNA sequence: TGTGCCACCAGCGGGGGTTCGAATGAGCAGTTCTTC. Encoded protein: CATSGGSNEQFF.

V is TRBV5-4 and J is TRBJ2-1; 9 bases agree with TRBD2. Germline-derived CDR1 and CDR2 are SGHNT and YYREEE (reference sequence). V lost 2 bases and J lost 7; bases outside the gene matches: 10. There are 16 residues in the CDR3. CDR3 coding DNA: TGTGCCAGCAGCTTTGTAGCGGGGGAATATGGGAATGAGCAGTTCTTC. As protein: CASSFVAGEYGNEQFF. The whole variable domain, remainder taken from reference TRBV5-4 and TRBJ2-1, is ETGVTQSPTHLIKTRGQQVTLRCSSQSGHNTVSWYQQALGQGPQFIFQYYREEENGRGNFPPRFSGLQFPNYSSELNVNALELDDSALYLCASSFVAGEYGNEQFFGPGTRLTVL.

CDR3 region: CSARGQGHSGNTIYF. CDR3 nucleotides: TGCAGTGCTAGGGGACAGGGACACTCTGGAAACACCATATATTTT. The V and J genes are TRBV20-1 and TRBJ1-3; 9 nucleotides line up with TRBD1. The ends lost 3 bases at V and 0 bases at J; junction bases unmatched: 3. The CDR3 spans 15 residues. Germline CDR1 is DFQATT and CDR2 is SNEGSKA (reference sequence).

The V and J genes are TRBV2 and TRBJ2-2; the D gene is possibly TRBD2 (7 bases). The CDR3 totals 14 residues. Germline lookup yields CDR1 SNHLY and CDR2 FYNNEI. With 6 bases removed from V and 6 bases from J, the gap between germline ends came to 14 bases. The CDR3 nucleotides are TGTGCCAGCAGCTGGGAGGGGGGCTCCGGGGAGCTGTTTTTT. Translation gives CASSWEGGSGELFF.

This clonotype was detected a few times. V is TRBV12-5 and J is TRBJ1-2; possible D gene TRBD1, 5 bases. This CDR3 spans 23 amino acids. CDR1 and CDR2 from the germline V gene are LGHNT and FRNRAP. The ends were cut back, 9 bases at V and 4 bases at J, with 45 bases in the middle. CDR3 amino acids: CARGYWRGVPNSSDRGECYGYTF. The CDR3 nucleotides read TGTGCTAGGGGCTACTGGCGCGGAGTTCCAAACTCATCTGACCGAGGGGAGTGCTATGGCTACACCTTC.

A few counts support this clonotype. The chain links TRBV6-5 to TRBJ2-1; D is possibly TRBD1 (5 bases). This CDR3 is built from 12 residues. The germline V gene has CDR1 MNHEY and CDR2 SVGAGI. Trimming pared 6 bases from V and 7 bases from J, leaving 10 bases between. The CDR3 coding sequence is TGTGCCAGCAGACACGCAGGGAATGAGCAGTTCTTC. Its translation: CASRHAGNEQFF.

The chain recombines TRBV6-2 or TRBV6-3 with TRBJ2-7; the D is unclear. Germline CDR1 reads MNHEY; CDR2 reads SVGEGT. V lost 0 bases and J lost 6, with 9 bases in between. CDR3 length: 13 residues. The CDR3 loop reads CASSYSNWGEQYF. CDR3 bases: TGTGCCAGCAGTTACTCCAACTGGGGCGAGCAGTACTTC.

Only a few counts were recorded for this clonotype. The chain employs TRBV25-1 and TRBJ2-7; D might be TRBD1 (5 bases). The length of the CDR3 is 14 residues. The V gene's germline CDR1 is MGHDK and CDR2 SYGVNS. V was trimmed by 0 bases and J by 3 bases, leaving 9 bases between them. CDR3 in DNA: TGTGCCAGCAGTGAATATTACACAGGCTACGAGCAGTACTTC. Encoded protein: CASSEYYTGYEQYF.

This clonotype appeared a few times. The J gene is TRBJ2-2, the V gene TRBV7-9; 11 bases are shared with TRBD1. Germline V lookup: CDR1 SEHNR, CDR2 FQNEAQ (reference sequence). This CDR3 has 16 amino acids. The ends lost 4 bases at V and 4 bases at J; junction bases unmatched: 5. CDR3: CASSWTGTGGTGELFF. CDR3 DNA sequence: TGTGCCAGCAGCTGGACCGGGACAGGGGGCACCGGGGAGCTGTTTTTT.

This clonotype was seen a single time. CDR3 sequence: CSVLQENTEAFF. CDR3 nucleotides: TGCAGCGTACTACAGGAGAACACTGAAGCTTTCTTT. The rearrangement uses TRBV29-1 and TRBJ1-1, with D perhaps matching TRBD1 (5 bases). CDR3 length: 12 residues. Trimming took off 6 bases at V and 1 base at J, with 9 bases between the two ends. Looked up from germline, CDR1 is SQVTM and CDR2 is ANQGSEA.

The V gene is TRBV20-1, the J gene TRBJ1-1; D might be TRBD1 (5 bases). The CDR3 loop spans 12 amino acids. V lost 0 bases to trimming and J lost 13 bases, with 15 bases between them. Germline V gene data show CDR1 as DFQATT and CDR2 as SNEGSKA (reference sequence). Written as DNA, the CDR3 is TGCAGTGCTAGAGATCACACGGGGCAGGGTTTCTTT. It is translated as CSARDHTGQGFF.

This clonotype has a handful of counts. This chain joins TRBV12-3 or TRBV12-4 and TRBJ1-2; D is possibly TRBD1 (5 bases). This CDR3 contains 15 residues. Trimming took off 2 bases at V and 4 bases at J, with 14 bases between the two ends. CDR3 DNA: TGTGCCAGCAGTTTAATACGGGGCGAGGGCTATGGCTACACCTTC. Translating gives CASSLIRGEGYGYTF.

This clonotype was counted ten times or more. This chain uses TRBV6-5 with TRBJ2-2, with 9 bases lining up with TRBD1. This CDR3 is built from 17 residues. V lost 0 bases and J lost 6; bases outside the gene matches: 8. CDR1 is MNHEY, CDR2 SVGAGI, per germline. In nucleotides, the CDR3 is TGTGCCAGCAGTTACTCGAGAACAGGGGGCCCGGCCGGGGAGCTGTTTTTT. Translation gives CASSYSRTGGPAGELFF.

This clonotype has a handful of counts. V usage is TRBV5-4 and J usage is TRBJ2-5, with TRBD2 matching 9 bases. Germline V gene sequence: CDR1 SGHNT, CDR2 YYREEE (reference sequence). V was clipped by 6 bases and J by 5 bases; unmatched bases: 11. The CDR3 has 15 residues. The CDR3 DNA follows: TGTGCCAGCACCCAATGGAGCGGGGGGCAGGAGACCCAGTACTTC. Its translation: CASTQWSGGQETQYF.

In its sample, this clonotype was seen once. A much larger clonotype is one base distant, so this may be a read error. The chain links TRBV7-8 to TRBJ1-1; 7 bases line up with TRBD1. The CDR3 is 14 residues long. V lost 5 bases, J lost 5 bases, and 8 bases stayed unmatched. Germline CDR1 and CDR2: SGHVS and FQNEAQ. The chain's CDR3 is CASSSIRGWTEAFF. The CDR3 DNA reads as TGTGCCAGCAGCAGCATCAGGGGGTGGACTGAAGCTTTCTTT.

V gene TRBV7-9 combines with J gene TRBJ1-5; D ambiguous. CDR1 is SEHNR, CDR2 FQNEAQ, per germline (reference sequence). Trimming removed 5 bases from V and 5 bases from J, with 22 bases in between. The CDR3 is made up of 17 amino acids. The CDR3 DNA is TGTGCCAGCAGCCACGACATAGCTGACACTCGGTATCAGCCCCAGCATTTT. Its translation is CASSHDIADTRYQPQHF.

The rearrangement joins TRBV28 to TRBJ2-7, with D possibly called TRBD1 or TRBD2 (6 bases each). CDR1 and CDR2 (germline): MDHEN, SYDVKM. This CDR3 has 16 amino acids. V lost 7 bases and J lost 0, with 19 bases in between. CDR3 sequence reads: CASNKAAGHNSYEQYV. As DNA, the CDR3 is TGTGCCAGCAACAAAGCGGCGGGACACAACTCCTACGAGCAGTACGTC.

This clonotype was found a few times. V usage is TRBV11-2 and J usage is TRBJ2-7; D may correspond to TRBD1 or TRBD2 (6 bases each). V lost 1 base, J lost 5 bases, and 15 bases lay in between. This CDR3 comprises 15 residues. The germline gives CDR1 SGHAT, CDR2 FQNNGV. The CDR3 nucleotides read TGTGCCAGCAGCTTAGGAGTAACCGGGGGCAACGAGCAGTACTTC. Translation gives CASSLGVTGGNEQYF.

The rearrangement joins TRBV18 to TRBJ2-3, with 9 bases fitting TRBD2. Unmatched junction bases numbered 6, after V lost 1 base and J lost 4 bases. Germline CDR1 is KGHSH and CDR2 is LQKENI. The CDR3 spans 16 residues. The DNA of the CDR3 is TGTGCCAGCTCACCACAGAGTAGCGGGGGTGCAGATACGCAGTATTTT. It codes for CASSPQSSGGADTQYF. Full variable domain (rest looked up from reference TRBV18 and TRBJ2-3): NAGVMQNPRHLVRRRGQEARLRCSPMKGHSHVYWYRQLPEEGLKFMVYLQKENIIDESGMPKERFSAEFPKEGPSILRIQQVVRGDSAAYFCASSPQSSGGADTQYFGPGTRLTVL.

The chain employs TRBV19 and TRBJ2-1, with D possibly matching TRBD2 (7 bases). The CDR3 covers 17 residues. Deletions cut 0 bases from V and 5 bases from J, with 17 bases between. Germline V lookup: CDR1 LNHDA, CDR2 SQIVND (reference sequence). This CDR3 reads CASSIDPPGGLNNEQFF. The CDR3 region has the DNA TGTGCCAGTAGTATAGACCCGCCGGGGGGCCTTAACAATGAGCAGTTCTTC.

This clonotype was seen a handful of times. V usage is TRBV6-2 or TRBV6-3 and J usage is TRBJ2-1; no firm D call. CDR1 is MNHEY and CDR2 is SVGEGT in the germline V gene. The length of the CDR3 is 11 residues. V was clipped by 5 bases and J by 8 bases, with 7 bases between them. CDR3 DNA sequence: TGTGCCAGCAGTGCACCACATGAGCAGTTCTTC. Translating it yields CASSAPHEQFF.